The clone carrying this TCR beta chain has a count of ten or more. This specimen belongs to a study of identical twins. After template switching added a universal primer site, the resulting cDNA carried unique molecular identifiers. TCRdb reanalysed the 5' RACE reads using MiXCR and keeps one entry per CDR3 protein. The sample lists 700,000 or so distinct CDR3 sequences, 20% to 25% occurring once. Germline CDR1 SGHRS, CDR2 YFSETQ. This CDR3 has 13 residues. V was trimmed by 0 bases and J by 5 bases, leaving 8 bases between them. This sample was shared with a second study, whose subject was T cells expressing NK-cell markers.

This receptor was taken from a young woman in good health. The V gene is TRBV5-1, the J gene TRBJ1-1; D is unclear. The sample taken for sequencing was PBMCs. The CDR3: CASSLVGVTEAFF. The CDR3, as DNA: TGCGCCAGCAGCTTGGTCGGGGTGACTGAAGCTTTCTTT.